The 30 T cell receptor beta chains listed next were all sequenced from one sample in a study of T-cell reconstitution after alpha-beta-depleted transplantation in children. Unique molecular identifiers were used to barcode this TCRbeta library. TCRdb processed the PCR reads anew with MiXCR; each CDR3 protein has one entry. The sample holds about 980,000 distinct CDR3 sequences, roughly 29% seen once. Material: PBMCs, mostly from graft donor cells, obtained 360 days after TCRalphabeta/CD19-depleted stem cell transplant. All receptors come from a boy under two years old who had a stem cell transplant for SCID, so the T cells may come from the graft donor.

The rearrangement links TRBV5-1 to TRBJ2-1; 10 bases line up with TRBD1. Germline assignment: CDR1 SGHRS and CDR2 YFSETQ. Trimming removed 5 bases from V and 4 bases from J; junction bases left unmatched: 6. The CDR3 is 15 amino acids. The CDR3 protein is CASRGGTGVYNEQFF. In DNA, the CDR3 is TGCGCCAGCAGGGGCGGGACAGGGGTGTACAATGAGCAGTTCTTC.

This clonotype came up a few times. The chain has TRBV4-1 and TRBJ2-1; D not resolved. With 6 bases removed from V and 6 bases from J, the gap between germline ends came to 21 bases. Germline V gene lookup returns CDR1 MGHRA and CDR2 YSYEKL. The CDR3 spans 16 residues. The CDR3 DNA follows: TGCGCCAGCAGTCCTTACCTCGACCCACCTAGCAATGAGCAGTTCTTC. Translating it yields CASSPYLDPPSNEQFF.

The genes are TRBV12-3 or TRBV12-4 and TRBJ1-3; no reliable D call. V gave up 8 bases and J gave up 4 bases, with 12 bases separating them. The CDR3 is 13 amino acids. The DNA of the CDR3 is TGTGCCAGCCACGCAAGACTCGGAAACACCATATATTTT. It codes for CASHARLGNTIYF.

V usage is TRBV5-8 and J usage is TRBJ2-1; D not certain. Trimming pared 1 base from V and 11 bases from J, leaving 19 bases between. The CDR3 is 15 residues long. Germline values: CDR1 SGHTS, CDR2 YDEGEE. CDR3 coding DNA: TGTGCCAGCAGCTTGTTGAATTCCTATAACACGAAGCAGTTCTTC. Protein product: CASSLLNSYNTKQFF.

This clonotype was detected a few times. The rearrangement links TRBV12-3 or TRBV12-4 to TRBJ2-5, with TRBD1 matching 9 bases. V shed 2 bases and J 4 bases; nucleotides not matched to a gene: 8. The CDR3 sequence is 16 residues long. The CDR3 bases are TGTGCCAGCAGTTTACTGACAGGGGGTAGGCGAGAGACCCAGTACTTC. Protein sequence: CASSLLTGGRRETQYF.

The table lists this clonotype with a few counts. The chain uses TRBV21-1 and TRBJ2-1; TRBD1 is the table's D call and was not checked against the DNA. TRBV21-1 is classified as a pseudogene. The CDR3 has 15 amino acids. DNA of the CDR3: TGTGCCAGCAACCCCGGGGGCAGCTCCTACAATGAGCAGTTCTTC. Translating gives CASNPGGSSYNEQFF.

V usage is TRBV7-6 and J usage is TRBJ1-1; no clear D. V dropped 0 bases and J dropped 1 base, with 12 bases sitting between them. Germline CDR1 is SGHVS and CDR2 is FNYEAQ. This CDR3 spans 16 amino acids. CDR3 sequence reads: CASSLATLYENTEAFF. Written as DNA, the CDR3 is TGTGCCAGCAGCTTAGCGACCCTGTACGAGAACACTGAAGCTTTCTTT.

The V and J genes are TRBV9 and TRBJ2-1; 9 bases fit TRBD2. The junction had 9 bases not matched to a gene; V was cut back by 6 bases and J by 5 bases. There are 15 residues in the CDR3. Germline CDR1 SGDLS, CDR2 YYNGEE. CDR3 nucleotides: TGTGCCAGCACCGGGGGGGTAGCGGGGGACAATGAGCAGTTCTTC. It specifies CASTGGVAGDNEQFF.

The CDR3 DNA reads TGTGCCAGCAGGCAGGGGGGGGTTCCCACTGAAGCTTTCTTT. Translating gives CASRQGGVPTEAFF. This chain links TRBV6-5 with TRBJ1-1; 7 positions match TRBD1. V shed 6 bases, J shed 4 bases, and the junction held 8 bases outside the gene matches. Germline V lookup: CDR1 MNHEY, CDR2 SVGAGI. The CDR3 runs to 14 residues.

This chain uses TRBV5-1 with TRBJ2-7; 9 bases map to TRBD1. With 4 bases clipped from V and 5 bases from J, the junction kept 7 bases outside the gene matches. CDR1 and CDR2 from the germline V gene are SGHRS and YFSETQ. The CDR3 loop spans 14 amino acids. The CDR3 nucleotides are TGCGCCAGCAGCCTCGGGGACAGGGTGAACGAGCAGTACTTC. Its protein product is CASSLGDRVNEQYF.

In this sample, this clonotype turned up a few times. The chain joins TRBV11-2 to TRBJ2-3, with 13 bases that match TRBD2. Trimming at V came to 2 bases and at J to 0 bases, leaving 8 bases not matched to a gene. The CDR3 totals 19 residues. Germline V gives CDR1 SGHAT, CDR2 FQNNGV. CDR3 in amino acids: CASSLNGLAGAPSTDTQYF. CDR3 nucleotides: TGTGCCAGCAGCTTAAACGGACTAGCGGGGGCCCCCAGCACAGATACGCAGTATTTT.

The chain carries TRBV5-1 and TRBJ2-7, with TRBD2 identical over 9 bases. There are 15 residues in the CDR3. Germline loops: CDR1 SGHRS, CDR2 YFSETQ. With 0 bases clipped from V and 2 bases from J, the junction kept 3 bases outside the gene matches. The CDR3 region is CASSLASGGPYEQYF. The DNA for the CDR3 is TGCGCCAGCAGCTTGGCAAGCGGGGGGCCCTACGAGCAGTACTTC.

This clonotype was picked up a small number of times. Here the CDR3 DNA reads TGTGCCAGCAGCCGGACTAGCGGGGGCAATGAGCAGTTCTTC. Amino acid sequence: CASSRTSGGNEQFF. The chain employs TRBV7-2 and TRBJ2-1; 13 bases are shared with TRBD2. Trimming cost V 5 bases and J 6 bases; bases outside gene matches: 1. Germline lookup yields CDR1 SGHTA and CDR2 FQGNSA. The CDR3 runs to 14 residues.

This clonotype was observed a handful of times. This sequence joins TRBV5-1 and TRBJ2-1; 9 nucleotides agree with TRBD1. Losses at the gene ends were 0 bases for V and 6 bases for J; bases not matched to a gene: 7. The CDR3 runs to 16 residues. Germline lookup yields CDR1 SGHRS and CDR2 YFSETQ. The CDR3 coding sequence is TGCGCCAGCAGCTTGGTAGGACAGGGGTCAGTCAATGAGCAGTTCTTC. This gives the protein CASSLVGQGSVNEQFF. Complete variable domain (other parts from reference TRBV5-1 and TRBJ2-1): KAGVTQTPRYLIKTRGQQVTLSCSPISGHRSVSWYQQTPGQGLQFLFEYFSETQRNKGNFPGRFSGRQFSNSRSEMNVSTLELGDSALYLCASSLVGQGSVNEQFFGPGTRLTVL.

The J gene is TRBJ2-2, the V gene TRBV5-4, with D maybe TRBD2 (7 bases). CDR1 is SGHNT, CDR2 YYREEE, per germline (reference sequence). CDR3 length: 16 residues. V was clipped by 0 bases and J by 4 bases, with 13 bases between them. This chain's CDR3 is CASSLEGGRVTGELFF. The CDR3 DNA follows: TGTGCCAGCAGCTTGGAGGGGGGGCGAGTCACCGGGGAGCTGTTTTTT.

The V and J genes are TRBV9 and TRBJ2-1, with TRBD2 as a possible D gene (6 bases). Trimming removed 0 bases from V and 6 bases from J, with 16 bases in between. The CDR3 extends over 16 amino acids. CDR1 SGDLS and CDR2 YYNGEE come from the germline V gene. The CDR3 spells CASSVAGRLETNEQFF. CDR3 DNA: TGTGCCAGCAGCGTAGCTGGGAGGTTAGAGACCAATGAGCAGTTCTTC.

The chain joins TRBV20-1 to TRBJ1-1; D is ambiguous. V lost 5 bases, J lost 6 bases, and 13 bases lay in between. The CDR3 runs 12 residues. Per germline, CDR1 DFQATT and CDR2 SNEGSKA (reference sequence). The CDR3 coding sequence is TGCAGTGCTGACACAGTGGCCGCTGAAGCTTTCTTT. This codes for CSADTVAAEAFF.

This clonotype has just a few counts. The rearrangement joins TRBV5-5 to TRBJ2-2, with D possibly matching TRBD2 (6 bases). Germline CDR1 and CDR2: SGHKS and YYEKEE (reference sequence). Trimming left V 2 bases short and J 1 base short, with 12 bases between. The CDR3 covers 16 residues. Here the CDR3 reads CASSFRRDLNTGELFF. The CDR3 DNA follows: TGTGCCAGCAGCTTCAGGCGGGACCTGAACACCGGGGAGCTGTTTTTT.

Only a few counts were recorded for this clonotype. The rearrangement joins TRBV11-1 to TRBJ2-7; D unresolved. V lost 0 bases, J lost 0 bases, and 9 bases lay in between. The CDR3 runs to 15 residues. Germline-derived CDR1 and CDR2 are SGHAT and FQDESV (reference sequence). CDR3: CASSLAWPSSYEQYF. The CDR3 DNA sequence: TGTGCCAGCAGCTTAGCGTGGCCCAGCTCCTACGAGCAGTACTTC.

The V and J genes are TRBV27 and TRBJ2-7; no clear D. Germline assignment: CDR1 MNHEY and CDR2 SMNVEV (reference sequence). CDR3 length: 14 amino acids. Trimming took off 0 bases at V and 3 bases at J, with 9 bases between the two ends. The CDR3 protein is CASSLSDNSYEQYF. In DNA, the CDR3 is TGTGCCAGCAGTTTATCCGATAATAGCTACGAGCAGTACTTC.

This clonotype was observed a few times. This chain connects TRBV12-3 or TRBV12-4 to TRBJ1-2; possible D gene TRBD1, 5 bases. Trimming shortened V by 1 base and J by 6 bases, and 12 bases separated the two germline ends. CDR3 size: 14 residues. The CDR3 DNA reads as TGTGCCAGCAGTTTAGTTGGGGCTACCCATGGCTACACCTTC. Translation gives CASSLVGATHGYTF.

There are a few counts of this clonotype. This chain uses TRBV29-1 with TRBJ2-1; either TRBD1 or TRBD2 may supply D (6 bases each). This CDR3 contains 11 residues. V lost 7 bases, J lost 11 bases, and 15 bases lay in between. The germline gives CDR1 SQVTM, CDR2 ANQGSEA. The CDR3 region is CSAASGAKQFF. The CDR3 coding sequence is TGCAGCGCGGCCTCGGGGGCCAAGCAGTTCTTC.

The genes are TRBV6-6 and TRBJ1-1; D is unclear. Trimming stripped 4 bases from V and 8 bases from J, with 11 bases between. The CDR3 sequence is 12 residues long. CDR1 is MNHNY and CDR2 is SVGAGI in the germline V gene (reference sequence). The CDR3 nucleotides read TGTGCCAGCAGTTCCGGACGCCCCGAAGCTTTCTTT. Translating it yields CASSSGRPEAFF.

The chain is built from TRBV5-1 and TRBJ2-7; D unresolved. The germline V gene encodes CDR1 SGHRS and CDR2 YFSETQ. The CDR3 is 16 amino acids. V was pared by 0 bases and J by 2 bases, with 15 bases between. DNA of the CDR3: TGCGCCAGCAGCTTGGAAGGGCCCGAAACCCCCTACGAGCAGTACTTC. Translation gives CASSLEGPETPYEQYF.

This sequence joins TRBV12-3 or TRBV12-4 and TRBJ1-5; the D is unclear. CDR3 length equals 14 residues. V lost 7 bases to trimming and J lost 2 bases, with 12 bases between them. The CDR3 reads CASKKGRGNQPQHF. The CDR3, as DNA: TGTGCCAGCAAAAAAGGGCGGGGCAATCAGCCCCAGCATTTT.

The CDR3: CASNTQGVTYEQYF. The DNA for the CDR3 is TGTGCCAGCAACACCCAGGGGGTTACCTACGAGCAGTACTTC. This chain connects TRBV28 to TRBJ2-7; 7 nucleotides match TRBD1. Germline V gives CDR1 MDHEN, CDR2 SYDVKM. The V and J ends lost 7 bases and 2 bases, in that order; junction bases with no gene match: 8. CDR3 length: 14 amino acids.

This chain uses TRBV24-1 with TRBJ2-5; 13 bases agree with TRBD2. The CDR3 length is 17 residues. The germline CDR1 and CDR2 sequences are KGHDR and SFDVKD. With 7 bases clipped from V and 2 bases from J, the junction kept 9 bases outside the gene matches. The CDR3 nucleotides are TGTGCCACCAGCTCAAGGACTAGCGGGGGAGGACAAGAGACCCAGTACTTC. The encoded protein is CATSSRTSGGGQETQYF.

This sequence joins TRBV12-5 and TRBJ2-5; maybe TRBD1 (5 bases). Germline loops: CDR1 LGHNT, CDR2 FRNRAP. The germline V and J ends were trimmed by 7 bases and 7 bases, with 19 bases remaining between them. The CDR3 has 14 amino acids. CDR3 sequence (DNA): TGTGCTAGTGCCCCCTGGGCCGCTAGGGGGACCCAGTACTTC. Encoded protein: CASAPWAARGTQYF.

The V gene is TRBV12-3 or TRBV12-4, the J gene TRBJ2-1, with TRBD2 identical over 7 bases. The CDR3 sequence is 17 residues long. The V and J ends lost 5 bases and 5 bases, in that order; junction bases with no gene match: 15. CDR3 amino acids: CASSLRLGSGDHNEQFF. The DNA of the CDR3 is TGTGCCAGCAGTCTCCGTCTTGGGAGCGGGGATCACAATGAGCAGTTCTTC.

This sequence joins TRBV15 and TRBJ2-5, with D maybe TRBD1 (5 bases). Deletions cut 0 bases from V and 2 bases from J, with 13 bases between. This CDR3 has 16 amino acids. From germline, CDR1 is LNHNV and CDR2 YYDKDF (reference sequence). In DNA form, the CDR3 reads TGTGCCACCAGCAGAGAGCAGGGTAATTTACAAGAGACCCAGTACTTC. This translates into CATSREQGNLQETQYF.